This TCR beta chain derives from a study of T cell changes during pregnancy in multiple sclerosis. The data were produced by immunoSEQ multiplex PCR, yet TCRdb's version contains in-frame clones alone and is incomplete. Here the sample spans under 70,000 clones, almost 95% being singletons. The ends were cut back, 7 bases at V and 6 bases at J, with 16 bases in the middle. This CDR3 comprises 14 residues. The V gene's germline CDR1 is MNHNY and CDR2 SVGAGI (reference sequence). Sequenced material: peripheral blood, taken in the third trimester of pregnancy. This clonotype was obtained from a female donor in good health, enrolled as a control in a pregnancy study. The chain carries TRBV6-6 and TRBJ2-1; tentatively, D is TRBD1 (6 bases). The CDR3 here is CASISRGGSNEQFF. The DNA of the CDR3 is TGTGCCAGCATTTCCAGGGGTGGGAGCAATGAGCAGTTCTTC.